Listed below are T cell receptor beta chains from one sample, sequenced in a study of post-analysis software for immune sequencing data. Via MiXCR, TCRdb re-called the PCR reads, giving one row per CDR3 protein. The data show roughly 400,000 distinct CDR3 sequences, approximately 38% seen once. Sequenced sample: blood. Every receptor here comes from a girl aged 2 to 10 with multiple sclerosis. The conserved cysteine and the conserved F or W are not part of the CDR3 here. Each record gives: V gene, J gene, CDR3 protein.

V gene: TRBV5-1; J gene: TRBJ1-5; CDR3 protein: ASSSITGGRSNQPQH
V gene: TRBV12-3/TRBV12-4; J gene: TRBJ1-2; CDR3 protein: ASSFGTDGGYGYT
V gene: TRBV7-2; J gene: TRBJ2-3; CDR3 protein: ASSLVPSGYTDTQY
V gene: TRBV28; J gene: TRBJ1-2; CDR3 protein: ASSPFIRGYT
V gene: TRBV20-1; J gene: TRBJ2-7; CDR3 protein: SAGTGYHEQY
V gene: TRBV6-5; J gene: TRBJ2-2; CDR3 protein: ASRPREITGELF
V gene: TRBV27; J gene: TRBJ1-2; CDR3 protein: ASSLSGVNYGYT
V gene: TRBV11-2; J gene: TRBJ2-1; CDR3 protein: ASSTRLGLGGLNEQF
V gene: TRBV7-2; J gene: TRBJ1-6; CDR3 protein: ASSLVGQAGSPLH
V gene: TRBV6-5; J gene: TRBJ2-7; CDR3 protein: ASTTGAYYEQY
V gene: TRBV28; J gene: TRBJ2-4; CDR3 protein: ASSLGGQGNIQY
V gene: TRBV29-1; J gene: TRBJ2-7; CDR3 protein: SVGRQSYEQY
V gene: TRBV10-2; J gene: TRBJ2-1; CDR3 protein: AADHGQHNEQF
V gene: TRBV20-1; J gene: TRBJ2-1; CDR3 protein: SAWTSALGNEQF
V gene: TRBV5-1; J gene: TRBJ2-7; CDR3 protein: ASSLAPNSGSYEQY
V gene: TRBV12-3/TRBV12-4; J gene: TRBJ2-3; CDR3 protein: ASSFGESPDTQY
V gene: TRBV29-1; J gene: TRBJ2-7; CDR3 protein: SVEDRASGAGRSYEQY
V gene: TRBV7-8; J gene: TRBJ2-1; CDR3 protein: ASSPTGGVGNEQF
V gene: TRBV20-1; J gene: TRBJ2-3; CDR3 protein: SASWDTDTQY
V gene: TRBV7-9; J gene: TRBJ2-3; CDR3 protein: ASRDTKRDTQY
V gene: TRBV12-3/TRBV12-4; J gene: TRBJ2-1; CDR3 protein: ASSPIAGVWNEQF
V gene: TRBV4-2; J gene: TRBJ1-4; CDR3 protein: ASSQVEEKLF
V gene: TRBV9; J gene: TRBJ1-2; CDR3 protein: ASSVGNRLNYGYT
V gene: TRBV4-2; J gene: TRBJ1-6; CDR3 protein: ASSPDRAGNSPLH
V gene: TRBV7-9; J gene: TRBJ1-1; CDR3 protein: ASSLFGSFDTEAF
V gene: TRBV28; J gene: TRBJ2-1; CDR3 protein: ASSLAQGGAYNEQF
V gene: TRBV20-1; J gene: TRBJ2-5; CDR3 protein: SAITPDSAETQY
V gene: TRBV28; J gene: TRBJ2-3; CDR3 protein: ASNLPRGRPDTQY
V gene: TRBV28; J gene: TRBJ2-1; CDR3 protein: ATEGQGRGDEQF
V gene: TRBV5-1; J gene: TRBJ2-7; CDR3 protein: ASSLGLRDRGLDEQY
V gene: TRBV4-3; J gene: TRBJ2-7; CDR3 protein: ASSHQTGGKHEQY
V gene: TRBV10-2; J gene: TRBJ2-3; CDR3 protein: ASKRWDSITDTQY
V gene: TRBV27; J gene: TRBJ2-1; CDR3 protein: ASSSLGLEQF
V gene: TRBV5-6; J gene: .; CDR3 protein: ASSLFGEALYEQY
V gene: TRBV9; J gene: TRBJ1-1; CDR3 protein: ASTSGGSSNTEAF
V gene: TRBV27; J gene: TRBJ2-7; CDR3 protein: ASSMTGYEQY
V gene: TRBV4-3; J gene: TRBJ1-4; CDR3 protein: ASAGTGLETNEKLF
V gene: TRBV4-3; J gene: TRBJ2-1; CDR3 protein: ASSQTSGSSYNEQF
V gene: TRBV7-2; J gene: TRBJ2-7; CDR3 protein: ASSDLGDGTYEQY
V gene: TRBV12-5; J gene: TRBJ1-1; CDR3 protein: ASEATGNTEAF
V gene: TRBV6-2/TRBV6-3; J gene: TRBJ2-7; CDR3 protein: ASKDPGLAGAYEQY
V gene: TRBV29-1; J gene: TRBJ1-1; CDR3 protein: SVDGGTENTEAF
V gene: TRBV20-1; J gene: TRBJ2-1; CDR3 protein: SARQDGTSGRGWNEQF
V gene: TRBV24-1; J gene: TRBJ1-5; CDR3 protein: ATSNGGRSNQPQH
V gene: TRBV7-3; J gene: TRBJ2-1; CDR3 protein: ASSLKPDGYNEQF
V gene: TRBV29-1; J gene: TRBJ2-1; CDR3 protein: SSRGSSGRPTQEQF
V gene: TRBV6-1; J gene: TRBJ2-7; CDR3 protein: ASSKEGLASYEQY
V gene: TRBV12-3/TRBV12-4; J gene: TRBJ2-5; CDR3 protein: ASSFSGTSGEQETQY
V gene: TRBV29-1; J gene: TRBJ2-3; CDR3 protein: SVARTAGESDTQY
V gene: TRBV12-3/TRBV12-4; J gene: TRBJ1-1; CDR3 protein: ASSLRGANTEAF
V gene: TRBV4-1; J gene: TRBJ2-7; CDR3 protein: ASSQDRLAGTVRSYEQY
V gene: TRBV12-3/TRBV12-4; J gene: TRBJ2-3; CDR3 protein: ASSFSSGSTDTQY
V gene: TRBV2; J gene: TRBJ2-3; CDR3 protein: AITPALGTDTQY
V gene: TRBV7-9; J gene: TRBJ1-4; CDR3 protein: ASSSTGLGEKLF
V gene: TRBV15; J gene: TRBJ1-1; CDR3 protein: ATSRPDRNTEAF
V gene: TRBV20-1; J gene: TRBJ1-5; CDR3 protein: SASRQGSNQPQH
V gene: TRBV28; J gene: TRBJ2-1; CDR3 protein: ASRPLAGGPNEQF